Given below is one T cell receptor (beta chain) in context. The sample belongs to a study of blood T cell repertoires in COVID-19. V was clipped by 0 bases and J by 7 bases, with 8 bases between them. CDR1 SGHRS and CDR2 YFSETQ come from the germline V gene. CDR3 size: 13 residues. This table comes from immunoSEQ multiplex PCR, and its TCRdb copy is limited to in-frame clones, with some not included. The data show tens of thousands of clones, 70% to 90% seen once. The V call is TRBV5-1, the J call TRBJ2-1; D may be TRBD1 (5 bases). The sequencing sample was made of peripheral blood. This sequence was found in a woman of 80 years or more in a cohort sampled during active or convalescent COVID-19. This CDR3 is CASSLATDNEQFF. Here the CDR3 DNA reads TGCGCCAGCAGCTTGGCGACAGATAATGAGCAGTTCTTC.